The 23 T cell receptor beta chains reported below all come from one sample, sequenced in a study of T cell responses to AZD1222 COVID-19 vaccine. Data came from immunoSEQ multiplex PCR; TCRdb stores just in-frame clones and leaves some out. This sample has around 180,000 clones; over 80% occur once, and the top ten carry about 10%. The input for sequencing was peripheral blood, taken on day 0 of AZD1222 vaccination. The origin of the receptors is an adult in good health.

The chain combines TRBV10-3 with TRBJ2-7, with a possible D match to TRBD1 (5 bases). Germline V gives CDR1 ENHRY, CDR2 SYGVKD. With 3 bases removed from V and 4 bases from J, the gap between germline ends came to 13 bases. The CDR3 consists of 14 residues. For the CDR3, the DNA is TGTGCCATCAGTGAAAGGGCAGGGTATTACGAGCAGTACTTC. Translation: CAISERAGYYEQYF.

The genes are TRBV14 and TRBJ2-3; D assignment may be TRBD1 or TRBD2 (5 bases each). The V end was cut by 4 bases, the J end by 0 bases, with 14 bases between. Germline V gene lookup returns CDR1 SGHDN and CDR2 FVKESK. The CDR3 is 16 residues long. For the CDR3, the DNA is TGTGCCAGCAGCCCAGTAGGGACCTTGAGCACAGATACGCAGTATTTT. Its translation: CASSPVGTLSTDTQYF.

This clone has just one count. The chain is built from TRBV3-1 (or the pseudogene TRBV3-2) and TRBJ2-5, with 10 bases matching TRBD2. The trim removed 3 bases at V and 4 bases at J, leaving 5 bases unmatched. Germline CDR1 reads LGHDT; CDR2 reads YNNKEL (reference sequence). This CDR3 region has 15 residues. This CDR3 is CASSQSGLAAETQYF. The CDR3 bases are TGTGCCAGCAGCCAGTCCGGACTAGCGGCAGAGACCCAGTACTTC.

V is TRBV10-3 and J is TRBJ2-5; 9 nucleotides agree with TRBD1. There are 14 residues in the CDR3. V gave up 10 bases and J gave up 1 base; unmatched junction bases: 7. CDR1 and CDR2 from the germline V gene are ENHRY and SYGVKD. DNA for the CDR3: TGTGCCACGGGACAGGGTGGCCCCCAAGAGACCCAGTACTTC. Protein product: CATGQGGPQETQYF.

This chain connects TRBV19 to TRBJ2-3; 8 bases agree with TRBD1. The CDR3 is 15 amino acids. The J segment lost 2 bases and the V segment lost 5 bases, leaving 6 bases of the junction unmatched. Germline V gene lookup returns CDR1 LNHDA and CDR2 SQIVND (reference sequence). The CDR3 bases are TGTGCCAGTAGTTTGACAGGGGAGGACACAGATACGCAGTATTTT. Its protein product is CASSLTGEDTDTQYF.

The gene calls are TRBV12-3 or TRBV12-4 and TRBJ2-7; D might be TRBD1 (6 bases). Trimming pared 2 bases from V and 5 bases from J, leaving 10 bases between. The CDR3 consists of 13 residues. In DNA form, the CDR3 reads TGTGCCAGCAGTTTAAGGACAGCTGACGAGCAGTACTTC. Translation: CASSLRTADEQYF.

V usage is TRBV6-4 and J usage is TRBJ2-3; TRBD2 matches at 10 bases. The length of the CDR3 is 19 residues. Trimming took 0 bases from V and 0 from J; bases not matched to a gene: 9. Germline V gives CDR1 MRHNA, CDR2 SNTAGT. The CDR3: CASSDSPPGLAYSTDTQYF. Here the CDR3 DNA reads TGTGCCAGCAGTGACTCGCCCCCGGGACTAGCGTATAGCACAGATACGCAGTATTTT.

This chain uses TRBV5-1 with TRBJ2-3; 10 positions match TRBD2. Germline lookup yields CDR1 SGHRS and CDR2 YFSETQ. The CDR3 sequence is 21 residues long. J was trimmed by 1 base and V by 1 base; bases with no gene match: 18. This CDR3 reads CASSLKRLAGEGAMGTDTQYF. CDR3 bases: TGCGCCAGCAGCTTGAAACGGCTAGCGGGAGAGGGAGCTATGGGCACAGATACGCAGTATTTT. Using reference TRBV5-1 and TRBJ2-3 for the parts outside the CDR3, the full variable domain is KAGVTQTPRYLIKTRGQQVTLSCSPISGHRSVSWYQQTPGQGLQFLFEYFSETQRNKGNFPGRFSGRQFSNSRSEMNVSTLELGDSALYLCASSLKRLAGEGAMGTDTQYFGPGTRLTVL.

A remark on this clone: Distinct nucleotide sequences in the sample also encode this CDR3. This chain's CDR3 is CASSSPWGSSYEQYF. The CDR3 DNA sequence: TGTGCCAGCAGCTCCCCCTGGGGGAGTTCCTACGAGCAGTACTTC. V and J are TRBV7-9 and TRBJ2-7; D possibly uses TRBD1 or TRBD2 (5 bases each). The V gene's germline CDR1 is SEHNR and CDR2 FQNEAQ (reference sequence). This CDR3 contains 15 residues. V lost 4 bases to trimming and J lost 1 base, with 14 bases between them.

For the CDR3, the DNA is TGTGCCAGCAGCCAAAAGGCGGGGGAGCAGTACGTC. This gives the protein CASSQKAGEQYV. The chain has TRBV7-3 and TRBJ2-7; a possible D gene is TRBD2 (6 bases). Per the germline V gene, CDR1 is SGHTA and CDR2 is FQGTGA. CDR3 size: 12 residues. V gave up 5 bases and J gave up 7 bases, with 12 bases separating them.

This chain joins TRBV11-2 and TRBJ1-2; D is possibly TRBD1 (5 bases). The V gene lost 6 bases and the J gene lost 1 base, with 21 bases spanning the gap. Per germline, CDR1 SGHAT and CDR2 FQNNGV. The CDR3 covers 17 residues. The CDR3 DNA is TGTGCCAGCAGGGTTTTGGGAGGGACGGTCCTTAACTATGGCTACACCTTC. It encodes CASRVLGGTVLNYGYTF.

This clone has a single count. The V call is TRBV11-2, the J call TRBJ1-3, with D maybe TRBD1 (5 bases). Trimming pared 3 bases from V and 1 base from J, leaving 10 bases between. CDR1 and CDR2 (germline): SGHAT, FQNNGV. This CDR3 contains 15 residues. CDR3 region: CASSLIRQSGNTIYF. Here the CDR3 DNA reads TGTGCCAGCAGCTTGATACGACAGTCTGGAAACACCATATATTTT.

The rearrangement links TRBV4-1 to TRBJ1-1; tentative D call: TRBD1 (6 bases). The CDR3 runs to 15 residues. Germline CDR1 is MGHRA and CDR2 is YSYEKL. V lost 1 base, J lost 1 base, and 10 bases lay in between. CDR3 coding DNA: TGCGCCAGCAGCCAAGGTTCACAGGGGAACACTGAAGCTTTCTTT. It translates to CASSQGSQGNTEAFF.

This sequence joins TRBV7-8 and TRBJ2-5, with 9 bases identical to TRBD2. The CDR3 has 15 residues. From germline, CDR1 is SGHVS and CDR2 FQNEAQ. V was pared by 5 bases and J by 3 bases, with 7 bases of the junction left unmatched. This CDR3 reads CASSRAGGEKETQYF. CDR3 sequence (DNA): TGTGCCAGCAGCAGAGCGGGGGGAGAAAAAGAGACCCAGTACTTC.

This sequence joins TRBV28 and TRBJ1-1, with 8 bases aligning to TRBD1. Germline CDR1 MDHEN, CDR2 SYDVKM. The CDR3 extends over 14 amino acids. The junction had 12 bases not matched to a gene; V was cut back by 5 bases and J by 10 bases. Written as DNA, the CDR3 is TGTGCCAGCAGTCATGGGGACAGGACCTCACCAGCTTTCTTT. This codes for CASSHGDRTSPAFF.

The chain links TRBV6-6 to TRBJ1-2; 7 bases are shared with TRBD1. Germline-derived CDR1 and CDR2 are MNHNY and SVGAGI (reference sequence). V lost 5 bases and J lost 1; bases outside the gene matches: 7. This CDR3 contains 15 residues. The CDR3 sequence: CASSDRAPYNYGYTF. CDR3 nucleotide sequence: TGTGCCAGCAGTGACAGGGCACCTTATAACTATGGCTACACCTTC.

V gene TRBV30 combines with J gene TRBJ1-6; D unresolved. Per the germline V gene, CDR1 is GTSNPN and CDR2 is SVGIG (reference sequence). Trimming cost V 3 bases and J 5 bases, with 2 bases left between them. This CDR3 is built from 11 residues. CDR3 DNA: TGTGCCTGGAGAGATAATTCACCCCTCCACTTT. Protein sequence: CAWRDNSPLHF.

This clone was detected once. V usage is TRBV18 and J usage is TRBJ2-5; D possibly corresponds to TRBD1 (5 bases). Germline CDR1 reads KGHSH; CDR2 reads LQKENI. This CDR3 has 13 amino acids. Deletions cut 6 bases from V and 4 bases from J, with 12 bases between. CDR3 sequence reads: CASSTETAETQYF. The CDR3 coding sequence is TGTGCCAGCTCTACAGAGACAGCAGAGACCCAGTACTTC.

This clone appeared a few times. This sequence joins TRBV4-2 and TRBJ2-2; TRBD2 agrees at 10 bases. The J segment lost 7 bases and the V segment lost 0 bases, leaving 2 bases of the junction unmatched. CDR1 and CDR2 from the germline V gene are LGHNA and YNFKEQ. This CDR3 is built from 15 residues. The CDR3 DNA reads TGTGCCAGCAGCCAAGAAGCGGGGGGGAGCGGGGAGCTGTTTTTT. It encodes CASSQEAGGSGELFF.

V gene TRBV4-3 combines with J gene TRBJ1-5; D remains ambiguous. Germline loops: CDR1 LGHNA, CDR2 YSLEER. V dropped 0 bases and J dropped 5 bases, with 11 bases sitting between them. The CDR3 length is 15 residues. The CDR3 DNA reads as TGCGCCAGCAGCCAAGAATTCGAAGGATATCAGCCCCAGCATTTT. This encodes CASSQEFEGYQPQHF.

Only one count was recorded for this clone. This chain uses TRBV5-4 with TRBJ2-2; 7 nucleotides agree with TRBD2. Germline CDR1 and CDR2: SGHNT and YYREEE (reference sequence). CDR3 length equals 15 residues. J was trimmed by 6 bases and V by 4 bases; bases with no gene match: 9. The CDR3 DNA is TGTGCCAGCAGCCTAGGGGCGGGAGCGGCCGGGGAGCTGTTTTTT. It specifies CASSLGAGAAGELFF.

The V gene is TRBV7-2, the J gene TRBJ1-3; D perhaps matches TRBD1 (6 bases). Trimming removed 4 bases from V and 3 bases from J, with 13 bases in between. Germline values: CDR1 SGHTA, CDR2 FQGNSA. The CDR3 sequence is 15 residues long. This CDR3 is CASSSQGTGGNTIYF. CDR3 DNA: TGTGCCAGCAGCTCACAGGGTACCGGTGGAAACACCATATATTTT.

The V gene is TRBV10-1, the J gene TRBJ1-3; unclear D gene. Deletions cut 0 bases from V and 1 base from J, with 7 bases between. The CDR3 covers 15 residues. Germline CDR1 WNHNN, CDR2 SYGVQD (reference sequence). The DNA of the CDR3 is TGCGCCAGCAGTGAGTCGACCGGATCTGGAAACACCATATATTTT. Residues: CASSESTGSGNTIYF.